The sequence of this T cell receptor beta chain was determined in a study of regulatory T cells in long-lasting Graves disease. Deletions cut 6 bases from V and 8 bases from J, with 22 bases between. This CDR3 comprises 15 residues. CDR1 is MNHNS and CDR2 is SASEGT in the germline V gene. With iRepertoire HTBI primers and Arm-PCR of CDR3 regions, TCR beta libraries were built. TCRdb passed the multiplex PCR reads through MiXCR, listing each CDR3 protein once. The sample shows approximately 400,000 distinct CDR3 sequences, roughly 15% of them seen only once. Time point indicated: newly diagnosed GD, antithyroid drugs for less than 3 months. RNA from PBMCs was the source of the TCR library.

Here the sequenced sample was peripheral blood mononuclear cells (PBMCs), taken at new diagnosis, from a patient treated with antithyroid drugs. The rearrangement links TRBV6-1 to TRBJ1-2; D may be TRBD1 (5 bases). The sequence was obtained from a female donor with Graves disease. The CDR3 DNA follows: TGTGCCAGCAGCGCAACAGGAACAAGTGTCGGCGGCTACACCTTC. It yields the protein CASSATGTSVGGYTF.